Below, one TCR beta chain is given with its context. The antigen remains unidentified. Generated by immunoSEQ multiplex PCR, the TCRdb table keeps only in-frame clones and is missing some. The sample contains about 20,000 clones, just over 85% of which appear only once. The sample comes from a study of OX40 agonist ivuxolimab in advanced cancers. Study-wide background: Prior therapy, whether anti-PD-1, anti-PD-L1 or anti-CTLA-4, was allowed, and 30% to 40% had some.

Trimming stripped 3 bases from V and 4 bases from J, with 15 bases between. Germline V gene data show CDR1 as LNHDA and CDR2 as SQIVND (reference sequence). This CDR3 is 15 amino acids long. Patients were ineligible given autoimmune disease history or systemic immunosuppression. Blood sampling was done at baseline, cycle 4 day 1, and cycle 7 day 1. Overall study findings and caveats: Relatively little clonal expansion, among the lowest observed, appeared in partial responders at 0.1-3.0 mg/kg.

This clonotype originated in an adult with an advanced solid tumor such as melanoma, head and neck, liver or kidney cancer. The V gene is TRBV19, the J gene TRBJ1-1, with D possibly matching TRBD1 (5 bases). The source was CD4+ or CD8+ T cells sorted from blood, collected in a trial of the OX40 agonist ivuxolimab. The CDR3 DNA follows: TGTGCCAGTAGTATTCTCGACTACGGGGGCACTGAAGCTTTCTTT. Its translation is CASSILDYGGTEAFF.